These 31 T cell receptor beta chains were sequenced from one sample in a study of PD-L1 blockade in urothelial cancer. The method was immunoSEQ multiplex PCR; TCRdb's version includes in-frame clones alone and lacks a portion of them. The table shows more than 80,000 clones, with 82% occurring only once. This specimen was PBMCs, taken around atezolizumab (anti-PD-L1) treatment. The receptor source for this set is a man between 65 and 85 years old with urothelial cancer.

This chain uses TRBV7-6 with TRBJ2-5; 9 bases fit TRBD2. There are 17 residues in the CDR3. V dropped 2 bases and J dropped 4; count of bases not matched to a gene: 11. Germline V gene sequence: CDR1 SGHVS, CDR2 FNYEAQ. The DNA for the CDR3 is TGTGCCAGCAGCTTATTCGCGGGGGGGGTGTATGGAGAGACCCAGTACTTC. Residues: CASSLFAGGVYGETQYF.

The chain couples TRBV6-1 to TRBJ1-5; weak D call: TRBD1 (5 bases). This CDR3 contains 14 residues. Trimming pared 3 bases from V and 5 bases from J, leaving 11 bases between. CDR1 MNHNS and CDR2 SASEGT come from the germline V gene. The CDR3 DNA reads TGTGCCAGCAGTGAGGGGCCTACTTATCAGCCCCAGCATTTT. Its translation is CASSEGPTYQPQHF.

The chain combines TRBV30 with TRBJ1-4; 7 bases are shared with TRBD1. The CDR3 has 14 residues. V trimming: 4 bases; J trimming: 8 bases; junction bases outside the gene matches: 10. Germline CDR1 is GTSNPN and CDR2 is SVGIG (reference sequence). The CDR3 reads CAWKPHRGGEKLFF. DNA for the CDR3: TGTGCCTGGAAACCCCACAGGGGAGGCGAAAAACTGTTTTTT. The full variable domain, its missing parts supplied by reference TRBV30 and TRBJ1-4, is SQTIHQWPATLVQPVGSPLSLECTVEGTSNPNLYWYRQAAGRGLQLLFYSVGIGQISSEVPQNLSASRPQDRQFILSSKKLLLSDSGFYLCAWKPHRGGEKLFFGSGTQLSVL.

This rearrangement joins TRBV7-9 to TRBJ2-7, with 10 bases aligning to TRBD1. Germline V gene lookup returns CDR1 SEHNR and CDR2 FQNEAQ (reference sequence). Unmatched junction bases numbered 4, after V lost 1 base and J lost 4 bases. This CDR3 comprises 15 residues. The CDR3 nucleotides are TGTGCCAGCAGCTTAGGACAGGGGGCTTTGTACGAGCAGTACTTC. This sequence encodes CASSLGQGALYEQYF.

The gene calls are TRBV5-1 and TRBJ2-7; D not resolved. CDR3 length: 14 residues. Germline values: CDR1 SGHRS, CDR2 YFSETQ. The V gene lost 4 bases and the J gene lost 1 base, with 12 bases spanning the gap. The CDR3: CASSGRAGSYEQYF. CDR3 bases: TGCGCCAGCAGCGGCCGCGCCGGGTCCTACGAGCAGTACTTC.

This clone was counted a few times. The gene calls are TRBV7-9 and TRBJ2-2, with 12 bases lining up with TRBD2. Per germline, CDR1 SEHNR and CDR2 FQNEAQ (reference sequence). The length of the CDR3 is 17 residues. The V segment lost 3 bases and the J segment 0 bases; nucleotides outside the gene matches: 2. The CDR3, as DNA: TGTGCCAGCAGCTTGCTAGCGGGAGGGGCGAACACCGGGGAGCTGTTTTTT. Translated: CASSLLAGGANTGELFF.

In DNA, the CDR3 is TGTGCCAGCAGCTTAGTATTCGCGAACACCGGGGAGCTGTTTTTT. This codes for CASSLVFANTGELFF. This rearrangement joins TRBV7-2 to TRBJ2-2; D unresolved. From germline, CDR1 is SGHTA and CDR2 FQGNSA. The CDR3 sequence is 15 residues long. The V end was cut by 1 base, the J end by 0 bases, with 6 bases between.

The rearrangement links TRBV9 to TRBJ2-5; 7 bases agree with TRBD1. Germline trimming cut 0 bases from V and 3 bases from J; bases unmatched to any gene: 5. Looked up from germline, CDR1 is SGDLS and CDR2 is YYNGEE. The CDR3 totals 15 residues. The CDR3 protein is CASSVGDSLKETQYF. The CDR3 DNA is TGTGCCAGCAGCGTAGGGGACAGCCTAAAAGAGACCCAGTACTTC.

This clone was seen only a few times. The rearrangement joins TRBV6-1 to TRBJ1-6, with TRBD1 matching over 9 bases. J lost 9 bases, V lost 6 bases, and 3 bases had no gene match. Germline loops: CDR1 MNHNS, CDR2 SASEGT. This CDR3 is built from 13 residues. The CDR3 bases are TGTGCCAGCAGCCGGGACAGGGCTTCACCCCTCCACTTT. Translating it yields CASSRDRASPLHF.

The chain recombines TRBV19 with TRBJ1-5, with D tentatively TRBD1 (5 bases). Germline CDR1 and CDR2: LNHDA and SQIVND (reference sequence). Trimming left V 3 bases short and J 6 bases short, with 12 bases between. CDR3 size: 14 residues. The CDR3 is CASSMGGSGQPQHF. The CDR3 DNA reads as TGTGCCAGTAGTATGGGGGGTTCGGGTCAGCCCCAGCATTTT.

The genes are TRBV19 and TRBJ1-5; TRBD1 matches 7 bases. Trimming removed 5 bases from V and 2 bases from J; junction bases left unmatched: 12. CDR3 size: 17 residues. Germline CDR1 LNHDA, CDR2 SQIVND (reference sequence). As DNA, the CDR3 is TGTGCCAGTAGTCCGCGCACAGGGGCAGGTGGCAATCAGCCCCAGCATTTT. Translating it yields CASSPRTGAGGNQPQHF.

CDR3 loop: CASSFTTGGYNEQFF. CDR3 bases: TGTGCCAGCAGTTTCACGACAGGGGGCTATAATGAGCAGTTCTTC. This chain uses TRBV27 with TRBJ2-1; 10 bases fit TRBD1. The CDR3 is 15 amino acids. Per the germline V gene, CDR1 is MNHEY and CDR2 is SMNVEV (reference sequence). The V gene end was trimmed by 3 bases and the J gene end by 7 bases; junction bases not matched to a gene: 6.

CDR3 sequence: CASSYSGGVNYGYTF. CDR3 DNA: TGTGCCAGCAGTTACTCAGGGGGAGTCAACTATGGCTACACCTTC. The chain joins TRBV6-5 to TRBJ1-2; D might be TRBD1 (6 bases). The germline CDR1 and CDR2 sequences are MNHEY and SVGAGI. V lost 0 bases, J lost 2 bases, and 10 bases lay in between. This CDR3 comprises 15 residues.

The V gene is TRBV27, the J gene TRBJ1-1, with D possibly matching TRBD1 (5 bases). Trimming left V 4 bases short and J 1 base short, with 13 bases between. The CDR3 length is 15 residues. Germline V gene sequence: CDR1 MNHEY, CDR2 SMNVEV (reference sequence). The CDR3 is CASSSPGRENTEAFF. The DNA for the CDR3 is TGTGCCAGCAGTTCCCCGGGCAGGGAGAACACTGAAGCTTTCTTT.

The rearrangement uses TRBV10-3 and TRBJ2-1; no clear D gene. Germline loops: CDR1 ENHRY, CDR2 SYGVKD. V dropped 5 bases and J dropped 7 bases, with 18 bases sitting between them. This CDR3 has 15 amino acids. CDR3 sequence (DNA): TGTGCCATCAGTTGGTCGAGCCCCCCCGATAATGAGCAGTTCTTC. Translating gives CAISWSSPPDNEQFF.

The chain employs TRBV6-1 and TRBJ2-1; TRBD2 agrees at 13 bases. CDR1 is MNHNS, CDR2 SASEGT, per germline. The CDR3 covers 15 residues. Germline trimming cut 7 bases from V and 6 bases from J; bases unmatched to any gene: 6. CDR3 protein: CASTLRTSGSNEQFF. The CDR3 region has the DNA TGTGCCAGCACCTTAAGGACTAGCGGGAGCAATGAGCAGTTCTTC.

CDR3 sequence (DNA): TGTGCCAGCTCACCACCGGGAGGGGATAGTAAGACCCAGTACTTC. Amino acid sequence: CASSPPGGDSKTQYF. The chain combines TRBV18 with TRBJ2-5, with 7 bases aligning to TRBD2. The CDR3 is 15 residues long. Per germline, CDR1 KGHSH and CDR2 LQKENI. Trimming took 0 bases from V and 6 from J; bases not matched to a gene: 7. The complete variable domain, with remaining parts taken from reference TRBV18 and TRBJ2-5, reads NAGVMQNPRHLVRRRGQEARLRCSPMKGHSHVYWYRQLPEEGLKFMVYLQKENIIDESGMPKERFSAEFPKEGPSILRIQQVVRGDSAAYFCASSPPGGDSKTQYFGPGTRLLVL.

Regarding this clone: This specimen includes other DNA sequences encoding the same CDR3. V is TRBV7-3 and J is TRBJ2-1; D ambiguous. Trimming removed 2 bases at V and 1 base at J, with 6 bases between. The V gene's germline CDR1 is SGHTA and CDR2 FQGTGA. The CDR3 is 14 residues long. CDR3 region: CASSLGGSYNEQFF. The DNA for the CDR3 is TGTGCCAGCAGCTTAGGCGGTTCCTACAATGAGCAGTTCTTC.

This chain links TRBV11-1 with TRBJ2-7; 7 positions agree with TRBD1. The CDR3 loop spans 13 amino acids. V shed 7 bases and J 6 bases; nucleotides not matched to a gene: 9. CDR1 and CDR2 from the germline V gene are SGHAT and FQDESV (reference sequence). The CDR3: CASTWDRGGEQYF. CDR3 nucleotide sequence: TGTGCCAGCACTTGGGACAGAGGGGGCGAGCAGTACTTC.

The rearrangement joins TRBV7-2 to TRBJ1-1; no clear D. The length of the CDR3 is 13 residues. V shed 0 bases and J shed 7 bases, with 9 bases lying between them. Looked up from germline, CDR1 is SGHTA and CDR2 is FQGNSA. CDR3 sequence (DNA): TGTGCCAGCAGCTTAGCTACTCGGGTTGAAGCTTTCTTT. Amino acid sequence: CASSLATRVEAFF.

The chain uses TRBV19 and TRBJ1-2, with D unresolved. V was cut by 6 bases and J by 0 bases, with 11 bases left in between. The CDR3 is made up of 14 amino acids. Germline V gene data show CDR1 as LNHDA and CDR2 as SQIVND (reference sequence). This chain's CDR3 is CASSATRANYGYTF. Written as DNA, the CDR3 is TGTGCCAGTAGCGCGACAAGAGCTAACTATGGCTACACCTTC.

V gene TRBV10-3 combines with J gene TRBJ1-1; D perhaps matches TRBD1 (6 bases). The CDR3 runs to 15 residues. Germline V lookup: CDR1 ENHRY, CDR2 SYGVKD. The V and J ends lost 2 bases and 5 bases respectively, with 15 bases between them. The CDR3 is CAISERGGAWTEAFF. The CDR3 DNA is TGTGCCATCAGTGAGCGGGGGGGGGCATGGACTGAAGCTTTCTTT.

The rearrangement links TRBV7-9 to TRBJ2-1; D not resolved. V lost 4 bases and J lost 9, with 13 bases in between. Germline values: CDR1 SEHNR, CDR2 FQNEAQ (reference sequence). This CDR3 is 13 amino acids long. The CDR3 sequence is CASSSRPPGEQFF. The CDR3 DNA reads TGTGCCAGCAGCTCCAGACCTCCAGGTGAGCAGTTCTTC.

The rearrangement uses TRBV6-6 and TRBJ2-5; D may be TRBD2 (5 bases). This CDR3 region has 13 residues. V was shortened by 8 bases and J by 1 base, with 11 bases between the two germline ends. CDR1 is MNHNY and CDR2 is SVGAGI in the germline V gene (reference sequence). The DNA of the CDR3 is TGTGCCAGCCTGAAGGCGGGCCAAGAGACCCAGTACTTC. It encodes CASLKAGQETQYF.

V is TRBV10-3 and J is TRBJ2-1; 7 bases align to TRBD2. Losses at the gene ends were 8 bases for V and 10 bases for J; bases not matched to a gene: 5. CDR3 length: 11 residues. CDR1 and CDR2 from the germline V gene are ENHRY and SYGVKD. The CDR3 DNA reads TGTGCCATCGGGGGGGGAGTGGAGCAGTTCTTC. Protein sequence: CAIGGGVEQFF.

The chain joins TRBV11-2 to TRBJ2-7, with 7 positions matching TRBD1. CDR3 length: 18 residues. Germline V gives CDR1 SGHAT, CDR2 FQNNGV. V shed 4 bases and J 0 bases; nucleotides not matched to a gene: 15. The CDR3 reads CASSSPFPRRDSSYEQYF. The CDR3 DNA reads TGTGCCAGCAGCTCCCCCTTCCCCCGTCGGGACAGCTCCTACGAGCAGTACTTC.

V gene TRBV27 combines with J gene TRBJ2-1; D remains unclear. Looked up from germline, CDR1 is MNHEY and CDR2 is SMNVEV (reference sequence). V shed 6 bases and J shed 4 bases, with 4 bases lying between them. CDR3 length equals 11 residues. CDR3: CASSQYNEQFF. The CDR3 DNA reads as TGTGCCAGCAGCCAGTACAATGAGCAGTTCTTC.

The chain combines TRBV19 with TRBJ1-1; D gene unclear. Trimming shortened V by 1 base and J by 3 bases, and 6 bases separated the two germline ends. The CDR3 loop spans 13 amino acids. The germline gives CDR1 LNHDA, CDR2 SQIVND (reference sequence). Here the CDR3 reads CASSIGEDTEAFF. CDR3 DNA sequence: TGTGCCAGTAGTATAGGGGAGGACACTGAAGCTTTCTTT. Using reference TRBV19 and TRBJ1-1 for the parts outside the CDR3, the full variable domain is DGGITQSPKYLFRKEGQNVTLSCEQNLNHDAMYWYRQDPGQGLRLIYYSQIVNDFQKGDIAEGYSVSREKKESFPLTVTSAQKNPTAFYLCASSIGEDTEAFFGQGTRLTVV.

V usage is TRBV29-1 and J usage is TRBJ1-1; possibly TRBD1 for D (6 bases). Germline lookup yields CDR1 SQVTM and CDR2 ANQGSEA. Trimming removed 0 bases at V and 3 bases at J, with 14 bases between. The CDR3 is 15 residues long. CDR3 region: CSVEDVARGYTEAFF. The CDR3 DNA follows: TGCAGCGTTGAAGATGTGGCCAGGGGTTACACTGAAGCTTTCTTT.

With regard to this clone: Sequence at one end of the junction differs from germline and may be a read error. The chain carries TRBV19 and TRBJ2-5; D possibly corresponds to TRBD2 (6 bases). This CDR3 contains 12 residues. Germline V CDR1 and CDR2: LNHDA, SQIVND (reference sequence). The CDR3 is CASSRGIGTSHF. The CDR3 DNA follows: TGTGCCAGTAGTCGAGGGATCGGGACTTCCCACTTC.

The chain links TRBV6-4 to TRBJ1-2, with D possibly matching TRBD1 (6 bases). Germline CDR1 reads MRHNA; CDR2 reads SNTAGT. Trimming removed 6 bases at V and 4 bases at J, with 15 bases between. This CDR3 has 14 amino acids. In nucleotides, the CDR3 is TGTGCCAGCAGACAGGGAACCTCTAGCTATGGCTACACCTTC. Amino acids: CASRQGTSSYGYTF.